This T cell receptor beta chain was found in a study of cytomegalovirus exposure and HLA in healthy donors. Broader study findings: Most TCR sequences were uncommon, yet certain public TCRs appeared in many donors.

With 6 bases removed from V and 0 bases from J, the gap between germline ends came to 11 bases. CDR1 is LNHDA and CDR2 is SQIVND in the germline V gene (reference sequence). The CDR3 is made up of 14 amino acids. These donors counted as nominally healthy when sampled, but unrecorded immune exposures were likely. As regards this clone: Its cognate antigen is unknown.

PCR involved 60 Vbeta and 13 Jbeta primers. The repertoire was sequenced with immunoSEQ multiplex PCR; TCRdb's copy has only in-frame clones and lacks some. The table shows about 120,000 clones, with about 83% occurring only once. This rearrangement joins TRBV19 to TRBJ1-2; no definite D call. The source material was PBMCs. The sequence came from a woman in her forties in good health and CMV-seropositive. Here the CDR3 reads CASRSPGANYGYTF. In DNA form, the CDR3 reads TGTGCCAGTAGATCCCCCGGAGCTAACTATGGCTACACCTTC.